This TCR beta chain was sequenced during a study of blood T cells in healthy people across ages. The V gene's germline CDR1 is SGHDN and CDR2 FVKESK. The junction had 6 bases not matched to a gene; V was cut back by 3 bases and J by 0 bases. The CDR3 contains 17 residues. Overall study results and limits: There were more naive CD4+ cells and higher diversity in long-lived donors than in aged donors. CMV status of donors was unknown, possibly confounding expanded clonotype changes. Observed TCR beta diversity per million T cells went down as age went up. This fall followed a roughly linear course with age.

Through a sample-barcoded 5' primer and a J-beta primer mix, a second PCR was run for roughly 7 to 11 cycles. TCRdb ran MiXCR on the 5' RACE reads and lists one entry per CDR3 protein. This table holds about 280,000 distinct CDR3 sequences, 25% to 30% found once. A remark on this clonotype: The target antigen is unknown.

This receptor was obtained from a woman between 65 and 79 years old in good health. The chain is built from TRBV14 and TRBJ1-2; 11 bases are shared with TRBD1. Sequencing was performed on blood. CDR3 amino acids: CASSHFGTGGSNYGYTF. The CDR3 DNA follows: TGTGCCAGCAGCCACTTCGGGACAGGGGGTTCTAACTATGGCTACACCTTC.